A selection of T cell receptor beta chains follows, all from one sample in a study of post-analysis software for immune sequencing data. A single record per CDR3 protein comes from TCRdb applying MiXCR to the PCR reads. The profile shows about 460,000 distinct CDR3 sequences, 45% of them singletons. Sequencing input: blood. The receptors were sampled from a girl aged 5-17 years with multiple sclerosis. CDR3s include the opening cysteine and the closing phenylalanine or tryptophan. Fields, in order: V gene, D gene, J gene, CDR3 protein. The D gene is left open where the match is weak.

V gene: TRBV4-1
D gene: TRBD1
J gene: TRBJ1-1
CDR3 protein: CASSQVTGWDEAFF

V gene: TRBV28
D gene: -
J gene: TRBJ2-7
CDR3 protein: CASSFSRATYEQYF

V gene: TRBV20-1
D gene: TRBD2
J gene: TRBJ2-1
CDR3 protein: CSASRAWTSGRAYNEQFF

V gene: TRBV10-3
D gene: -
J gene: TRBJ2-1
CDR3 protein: CAIRESAPNEQFF

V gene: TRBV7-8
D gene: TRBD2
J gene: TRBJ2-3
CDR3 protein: CASSLSPSGRTDTQYF

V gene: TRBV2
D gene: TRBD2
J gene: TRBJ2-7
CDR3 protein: CASSEYGGAYEQYF

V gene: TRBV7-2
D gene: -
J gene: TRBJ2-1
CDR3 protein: CASRGPSGEQFF

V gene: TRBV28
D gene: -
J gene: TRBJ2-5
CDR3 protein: CASTGVGLSEYF

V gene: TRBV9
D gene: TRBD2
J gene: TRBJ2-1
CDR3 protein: CASSERTSGNGGGDEQFF

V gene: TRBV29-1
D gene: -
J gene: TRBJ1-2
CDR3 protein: CSVPTVGYGYTF

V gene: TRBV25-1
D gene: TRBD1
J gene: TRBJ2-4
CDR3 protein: CASKAQGDAKNIQYF

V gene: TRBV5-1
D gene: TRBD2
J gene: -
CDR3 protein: CASSLGVGLAGTGEQYF

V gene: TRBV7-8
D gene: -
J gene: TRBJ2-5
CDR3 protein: CASSLLAAGGETQYF

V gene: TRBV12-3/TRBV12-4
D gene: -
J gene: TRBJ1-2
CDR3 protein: CASSQGGGIGGYTF

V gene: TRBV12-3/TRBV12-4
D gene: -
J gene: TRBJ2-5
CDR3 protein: CASSFTVSAETQYF

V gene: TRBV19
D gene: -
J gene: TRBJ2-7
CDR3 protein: CASSDTSGTAGSYEQYF

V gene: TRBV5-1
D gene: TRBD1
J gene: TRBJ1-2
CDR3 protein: CASSWARATDRGSGYTF

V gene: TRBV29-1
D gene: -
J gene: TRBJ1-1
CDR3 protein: CSGGGGSEAFF

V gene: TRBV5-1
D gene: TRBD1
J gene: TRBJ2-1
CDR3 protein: CASSSTGTAGYNEQFF

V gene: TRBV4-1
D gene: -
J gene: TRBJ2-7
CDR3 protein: CASSLGFEQYF

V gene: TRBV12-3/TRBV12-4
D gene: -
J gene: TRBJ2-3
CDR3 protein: CASSFEGGTDAQYF

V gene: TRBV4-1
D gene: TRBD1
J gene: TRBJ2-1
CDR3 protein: CASDDRGQNEQFF

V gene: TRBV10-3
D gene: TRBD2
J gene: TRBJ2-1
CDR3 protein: CAISEILAGGFEQFF

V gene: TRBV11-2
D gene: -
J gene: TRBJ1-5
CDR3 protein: CASSWRTYSNQPQHF

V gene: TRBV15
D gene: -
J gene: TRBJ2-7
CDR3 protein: CATSSLGGGTPSYEQYF

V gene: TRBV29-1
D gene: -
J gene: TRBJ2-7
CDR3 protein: CSFSLGGGTGYEQYF

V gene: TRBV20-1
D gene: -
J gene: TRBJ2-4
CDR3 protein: CSAREGRGAVHEQDF

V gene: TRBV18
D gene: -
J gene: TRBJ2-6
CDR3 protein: CASSPPYYRDSGANVLTF

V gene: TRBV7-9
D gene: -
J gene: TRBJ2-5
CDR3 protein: CASSLLNEQYF

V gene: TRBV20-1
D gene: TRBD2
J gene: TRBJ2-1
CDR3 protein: CSAKKAGGPNEQFF

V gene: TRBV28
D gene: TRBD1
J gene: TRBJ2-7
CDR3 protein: CASLWDRMGEQYF

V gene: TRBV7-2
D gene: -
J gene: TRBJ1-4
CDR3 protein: CASSAGQISEKLFF

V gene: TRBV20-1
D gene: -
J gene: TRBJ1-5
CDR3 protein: CSAERTPNSNQPQHF

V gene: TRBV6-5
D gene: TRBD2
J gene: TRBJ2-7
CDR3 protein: CASSPGKTSGSYEQYF

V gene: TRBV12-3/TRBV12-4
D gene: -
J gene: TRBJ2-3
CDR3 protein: CASSVGDFFTDTQYF

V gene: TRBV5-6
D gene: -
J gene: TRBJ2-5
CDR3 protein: CASSLALQQYF

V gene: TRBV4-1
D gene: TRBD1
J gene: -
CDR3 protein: CASSQGTGRYEQYF

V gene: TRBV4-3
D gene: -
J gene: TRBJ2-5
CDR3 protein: CASSQEQYF

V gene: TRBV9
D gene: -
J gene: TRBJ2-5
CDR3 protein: CASSVGYSNQETQYF

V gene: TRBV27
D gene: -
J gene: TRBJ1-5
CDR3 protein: CASSPKWGKSPQHF

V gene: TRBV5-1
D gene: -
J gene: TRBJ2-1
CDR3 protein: CASSAGPGNEQFF

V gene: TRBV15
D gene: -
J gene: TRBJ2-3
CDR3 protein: CATSRDRTSRDTQYF

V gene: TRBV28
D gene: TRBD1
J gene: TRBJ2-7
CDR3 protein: CASSSIVSGQESYEQYF

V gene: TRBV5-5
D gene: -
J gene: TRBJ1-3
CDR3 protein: CASAGWNSGNTIYF

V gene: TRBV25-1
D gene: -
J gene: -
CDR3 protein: CASSQKGLARTYEQYF

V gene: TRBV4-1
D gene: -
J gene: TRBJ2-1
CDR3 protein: CASSQGRFGDYNEQFF

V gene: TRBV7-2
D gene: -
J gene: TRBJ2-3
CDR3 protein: CASSFAADTQYF

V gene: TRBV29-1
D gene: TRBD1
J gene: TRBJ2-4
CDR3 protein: CSVDYVGQERVRYF

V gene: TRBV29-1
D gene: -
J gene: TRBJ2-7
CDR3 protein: CSVEDNSYEQYF

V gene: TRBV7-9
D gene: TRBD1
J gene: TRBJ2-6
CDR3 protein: CASSLVQGVGANVLTF

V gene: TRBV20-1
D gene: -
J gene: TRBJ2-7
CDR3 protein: CSARAPQGSGEQYF

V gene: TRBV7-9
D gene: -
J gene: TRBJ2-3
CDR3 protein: CASTLSSTDTQYF

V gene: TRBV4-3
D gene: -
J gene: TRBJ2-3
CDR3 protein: CASSQEIGPDTQYF

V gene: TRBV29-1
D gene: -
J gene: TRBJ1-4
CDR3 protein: CSVRGVRDRDNEKLFF

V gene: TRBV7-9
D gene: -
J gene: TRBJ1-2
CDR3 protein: CASSQGGSPYGYTF